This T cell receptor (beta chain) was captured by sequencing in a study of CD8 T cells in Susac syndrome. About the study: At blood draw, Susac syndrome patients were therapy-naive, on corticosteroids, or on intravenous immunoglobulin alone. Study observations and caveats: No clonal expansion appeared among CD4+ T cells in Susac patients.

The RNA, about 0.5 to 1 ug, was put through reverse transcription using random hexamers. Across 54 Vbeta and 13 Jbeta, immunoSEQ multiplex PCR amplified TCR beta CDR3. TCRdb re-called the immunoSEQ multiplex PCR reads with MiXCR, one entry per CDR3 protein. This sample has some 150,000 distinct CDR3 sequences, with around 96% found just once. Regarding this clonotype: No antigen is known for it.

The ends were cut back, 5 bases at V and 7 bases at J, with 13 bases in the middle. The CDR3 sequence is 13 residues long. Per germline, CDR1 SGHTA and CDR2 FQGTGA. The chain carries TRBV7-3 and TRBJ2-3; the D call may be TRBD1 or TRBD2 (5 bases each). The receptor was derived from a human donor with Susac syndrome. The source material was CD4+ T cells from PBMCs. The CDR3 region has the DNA TGTGCCAGCAGCCCCTCCGGGACCAATACGCAGTATTTT. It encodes CASSPSGTNTQYF.